A selection of T cell receptor beta chains follows, all from one sample in a study of shared clonotypes between healthy human individuals. TCRdb's table, derived via immunoSEQ multiplex PCR, lists solely in-frame clones and lacks some. The sample comprises fewer than 850,000 clones, 80% to 95% of which are singletons, and 30% to 40% rests with the top ten. The sequenced material came from memory CD8+ T cells from PBMCs. These receptors were taken from a man between 18 and 29 years old in good health. Some clones in this sample may be carry-over from other donors' samples. CDR3s include the opening cysteine and the closing phenylalanine or tryptophan. The D gene is left open where the match is weak. Size values are once, few and many counts, or a class for expanded clones, and some rows have none.

abundance	d_gene	v_gene	j_gene	CDR3aa	CDR3nt
-	-	TRBV7-9	TRBJ2-7	CASSPPGDSSYEQYF	TGTGCCAGCAGCCCCCCGGGGGACAGCTCCTACGAGCAGTACTTC
-	-	TRBV12-5	TRBJ2-5	CASGLAGFPETQYF	TGTGCTAGTGGTTTGGCAGGGTTTCCAGAGACCCAGTACTTC
-	-	TRBV30	TRBJ1-2	CAWTDWMGYTF	TGTGCCTGGACCGACTGGATGGGCTACACCTTC
few	-	TRBV6-6	TRBJ2-2	CASSLGGYTGELFF	TGTGCCAGCAGCCTCGGGGGTTACACCGGGGAGCTGTTTTTT
-	-	TRBV7-3	TRBJ1-1	CASSLGYPRSTEAFF	TGTGCCAGCAGCTTAGGCTATCCTCGTAGCACTGAAGCTTTCTTT
-	TRBD2	TRBV27	TRBJ2-1	CASSLLYETSATSSYNEQFF	TGTGCCAGCAGTTTATTATACGAGACTAGCGCCACTAGCTCCTACAATGAGCAGTTCTTC
-	-	TRBV13	TRBJ2-6	CASSTDRWVGSGANVLTF	TGTGCCAGCAGCACGGACCGGTGGGTCGGCTCTGGGGCCAACGTCCTGACTTTC
-	-	TRBV6-1	TRBJ1-2	CASSEGIGYGYTF	TGTGCCAGCAGTGAAGGCATAGGCTATGGCTACACCTTC
-	-	TRBV7-9	TRBJ2-5	CASSIVTTATPVVYETQYF	TGTGCCAGCAGCATCGTCACGACAGCTACCCCGGTCGTGTACGAGACCCAGTACTTC
-	TRBD2	TRBV9	TRBJ2-7	CASSAEPGLAGGTGEQYF	TGTGCCAGCAGCGCCGAACCGGGACTAGCGGGAGGGACGGGCGAGCAGTACTTC
-	-	TRBV27	TRBJ2-2	CASSTLGTAGELFF	TGTGCCAGCAGTACCCTCGGAACGGCCGGGGAGCTGTTTTTT
-	TRBD1	TRBV15	TRBJ2-7	CATSTLDRAADEQYF	TGTGCCACCAGCACCCTGGACAGGGCGGCGGACGAGCAGTACTTC